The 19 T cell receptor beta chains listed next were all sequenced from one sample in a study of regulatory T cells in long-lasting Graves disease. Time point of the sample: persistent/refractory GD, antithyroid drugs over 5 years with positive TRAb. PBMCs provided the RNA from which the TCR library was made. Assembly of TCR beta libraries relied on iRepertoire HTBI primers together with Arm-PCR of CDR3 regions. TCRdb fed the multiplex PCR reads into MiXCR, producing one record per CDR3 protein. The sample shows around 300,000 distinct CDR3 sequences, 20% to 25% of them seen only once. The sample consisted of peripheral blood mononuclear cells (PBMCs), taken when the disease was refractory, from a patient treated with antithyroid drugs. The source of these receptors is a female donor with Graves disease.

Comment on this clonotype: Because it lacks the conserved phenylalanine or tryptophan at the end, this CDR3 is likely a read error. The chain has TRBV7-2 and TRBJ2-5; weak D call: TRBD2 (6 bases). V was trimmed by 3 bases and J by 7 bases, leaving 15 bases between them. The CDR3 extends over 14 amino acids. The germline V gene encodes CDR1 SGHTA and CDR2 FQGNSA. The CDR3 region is CASSFQGLGGTQYL. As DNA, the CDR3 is TGTGCCAGCAGCTTCCAGGGATTGGGGGGGACCCAGTACCTC.

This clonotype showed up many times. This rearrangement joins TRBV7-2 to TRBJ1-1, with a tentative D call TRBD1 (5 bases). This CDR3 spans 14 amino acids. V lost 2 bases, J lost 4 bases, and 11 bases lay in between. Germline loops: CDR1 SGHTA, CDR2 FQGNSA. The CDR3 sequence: CASSLFGGGTEAFF. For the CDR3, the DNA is TGTGCCAGCAGCTTATTTGGTGGGGGCACTGAAGCTTTCTTT. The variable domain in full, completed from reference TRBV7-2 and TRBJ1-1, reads GAGVSQSPSNKVTEKGKDVELRCDPISGHTALYWYRQSLGQGLEFLIYFQGNSAPDKSGLPSDRFSAERTGGSVSTLTIQRTQQEDSAVYLCASSLFGGGTEAFFGQGTRLTVV.

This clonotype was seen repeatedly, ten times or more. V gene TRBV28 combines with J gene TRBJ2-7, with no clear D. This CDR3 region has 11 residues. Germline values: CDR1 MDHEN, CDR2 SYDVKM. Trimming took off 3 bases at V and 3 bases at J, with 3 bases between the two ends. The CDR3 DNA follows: TGTGCCAGCAGTTTGCGCTACGAGCAGTACTTC. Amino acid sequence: CASSLRYEQYF.

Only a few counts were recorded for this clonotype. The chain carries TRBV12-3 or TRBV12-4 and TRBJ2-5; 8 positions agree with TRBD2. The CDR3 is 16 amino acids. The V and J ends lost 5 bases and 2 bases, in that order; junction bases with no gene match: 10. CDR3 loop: CASSPWEAGAQETQYF. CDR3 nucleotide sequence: TGTGCCAGCAGTCCCTGGGAAGCGGGAGCACAAGAGACCCAGTACTTC.

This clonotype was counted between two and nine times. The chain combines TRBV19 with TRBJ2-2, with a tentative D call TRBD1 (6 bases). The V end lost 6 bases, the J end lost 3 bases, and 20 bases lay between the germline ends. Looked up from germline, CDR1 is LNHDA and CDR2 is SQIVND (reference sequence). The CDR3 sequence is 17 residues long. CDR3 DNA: TGTGCCAGTAGGGGGGCCTGGACGGAAGGTTACACCGGGGAGCTGTTTTTT. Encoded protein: CASRGAWTEGYTGELFF.

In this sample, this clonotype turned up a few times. CDR3 sequence: CASSYTGQPPITEAFF. The CDR3 nucleotides are TGTGCCAGCAGTTACACTGGACAGCCACCGATCACTGAAGCTTTCTTT. This chain joins TRBV6-5 and TRBJ1-1; the D gene is possibly TRBD1 (6 bases). There are 16 residues in the CDR3. Looked up from germline, CDR1 is MNHEY and CDR2 is SVGAGI. Trimming pared 2 bases from V and 4 bases from J, leaving 17 bases between.

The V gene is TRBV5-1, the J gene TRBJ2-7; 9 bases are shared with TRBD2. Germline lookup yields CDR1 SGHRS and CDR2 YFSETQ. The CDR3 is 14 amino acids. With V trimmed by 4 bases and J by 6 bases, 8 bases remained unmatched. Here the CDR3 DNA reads TGCGCCAGCAGCCTCGAGCGGGAGGAGGCCGAGCAGTACTTC. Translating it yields CASSLEREEAEQYF.

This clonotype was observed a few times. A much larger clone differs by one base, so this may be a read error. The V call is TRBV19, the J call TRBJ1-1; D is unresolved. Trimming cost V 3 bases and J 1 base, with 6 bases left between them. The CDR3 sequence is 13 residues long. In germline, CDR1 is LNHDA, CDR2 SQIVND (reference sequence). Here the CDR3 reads CASSMGRNTEAFF. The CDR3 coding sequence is TGTGCCAGTAGTATGGGCAGGAACACTGAAGCTTTCTTT.

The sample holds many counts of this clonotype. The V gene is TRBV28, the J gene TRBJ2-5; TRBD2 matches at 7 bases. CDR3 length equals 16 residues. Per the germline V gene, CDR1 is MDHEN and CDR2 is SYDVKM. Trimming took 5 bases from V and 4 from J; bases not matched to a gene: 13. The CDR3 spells CASSLAHAGRAETQYF. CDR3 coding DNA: TGTGCCAGCAGTCTTGCCCACGCAGGGAGGGCAGAGACCCAGTACTTC.

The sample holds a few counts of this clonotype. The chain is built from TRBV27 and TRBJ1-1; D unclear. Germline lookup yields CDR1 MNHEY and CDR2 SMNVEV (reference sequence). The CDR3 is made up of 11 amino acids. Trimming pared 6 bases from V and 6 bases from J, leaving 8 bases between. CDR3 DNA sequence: TGTGCCAGCAGGGGCCGGGCTGAAGCTTTCTTT. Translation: CASRGRAEAFF.

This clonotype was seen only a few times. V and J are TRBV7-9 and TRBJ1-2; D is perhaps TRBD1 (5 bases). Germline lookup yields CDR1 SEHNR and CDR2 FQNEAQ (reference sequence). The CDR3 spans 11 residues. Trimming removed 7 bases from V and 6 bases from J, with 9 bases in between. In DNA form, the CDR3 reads TGTGCCAGCACCGGGGGTGATGGCTACACCTTC. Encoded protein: CASTGGDGYTF.

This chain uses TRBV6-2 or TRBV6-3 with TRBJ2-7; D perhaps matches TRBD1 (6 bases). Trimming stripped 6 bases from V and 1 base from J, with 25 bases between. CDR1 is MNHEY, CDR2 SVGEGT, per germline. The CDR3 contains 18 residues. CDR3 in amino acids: CASRSVVASFQGSYEQYF. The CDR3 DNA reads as TGTGCCAGCAGGTCGGTTGTAGCGTCTTTTCAGGGGTCCTACGAGCAGTACTTC.

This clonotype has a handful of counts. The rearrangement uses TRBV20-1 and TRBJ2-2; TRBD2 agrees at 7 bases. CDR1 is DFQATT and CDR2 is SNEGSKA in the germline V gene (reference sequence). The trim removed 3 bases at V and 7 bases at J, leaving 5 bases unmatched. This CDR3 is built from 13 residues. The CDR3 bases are TGCAGTGCTAGGACGGGAGGATACGGGGAGCTGTTTTTT. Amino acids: CSARTGGYGELFF.

In DNA, the CDR3 is TGTGCCAGCAGCCTCCAATCGGGGAGACACGAGCAGTACTTC. Residues: CASSLQSGRHEQYF. The genes are TRBV7-2 and TRBJ2-7; a weak D match, TRBD2 (5 bases). The V gene lost 5 bases and the J gene lost 5 bases, with 16 bases spanning the gap. The CDR3 spans 14 residues. The germline V gene encodes CDR1 SGHTA and CDR2 FQGNSA.

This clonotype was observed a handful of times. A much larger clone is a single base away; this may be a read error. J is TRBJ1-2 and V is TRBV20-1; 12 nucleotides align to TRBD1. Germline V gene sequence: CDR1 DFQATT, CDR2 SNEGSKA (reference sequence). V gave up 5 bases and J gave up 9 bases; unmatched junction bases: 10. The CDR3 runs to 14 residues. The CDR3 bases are TGCAGTGCTGTTCCGGGACAGGGGGCATCGAGCTACACCTTC. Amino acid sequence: CSAVPGQGASSYTF.

CDR3 DNA sequence: TGTGCCAGCAATGACTACACCGGGGAGCTGTTTTTT. Translation: CASNDYTGELFF. The V and J genes are TRBV28 and TRBJ2-2; D unresolved. Per the germline V gene, CDR1 is MDHEN and CDR2 is SYDVKM. V dropped 7 bases and J dropped 3 bases, with 6 bases sitting between them. The CDR3 contains 12 residues. Full variable domain (missing parts from reference TRBV28 and TRBJ2-2): DVKVTQSSRYLVKRTGEKVFLECVQDMDHENMFWYRQDPGLGLRLIYFSYDVKMKEKGDIPEGYSVSREKKERFSLILESASTNQTSMYLCASNDYTGELFFGEGSRLTVL.

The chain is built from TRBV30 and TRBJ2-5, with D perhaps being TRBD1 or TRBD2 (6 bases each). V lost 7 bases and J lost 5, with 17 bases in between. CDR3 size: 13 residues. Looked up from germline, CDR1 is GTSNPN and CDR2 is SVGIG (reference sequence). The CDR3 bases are TGTGCCTCCATGGGGGGACACGGCGAGACCCAGTACTTC. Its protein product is CASMGGHGETQYF. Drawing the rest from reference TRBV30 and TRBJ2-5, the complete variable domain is SQTIHQWPATLVQPVGSPLSLECTVEGTSNPNLYWYRQAAGRGLQLLFYSVGIGQISSEVPQNLSASRPQDRQFILSSKKLLLSDSGFYLCASMGGHGETQYFGPGTRLLVL.

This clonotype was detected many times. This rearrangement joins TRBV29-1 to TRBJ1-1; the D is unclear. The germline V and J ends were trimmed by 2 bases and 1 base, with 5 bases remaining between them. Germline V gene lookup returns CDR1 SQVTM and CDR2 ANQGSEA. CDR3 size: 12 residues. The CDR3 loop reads CSVEIRNTEAFF. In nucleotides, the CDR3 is TGCAGCGTTGAAATAAGGAACACTGAAGCTTTCTTT.

CDR3 protein: CSVGAGENTEAFF. The CDR3 DNA sequence: TGCAGCGTTGGGGCAGGGGAGAACACTGAAGCTTTCTTT. This sequence joins TRBV29-1 and TRBJ1-1; possible D gene TRBD1, 6 bases. The CDR3 extends over 13 amino acids. The germline V and J ends were trimmed by 4 bases and 1 base, with 10 bases remaining between them. Germline V gene sequence: CDR1 SQVTM, CDR2 ANQGSEA.